Each of the 11 T cell receptor beta chains below was sequenced from the same sample in a study of T cell responses to AZD1222 COVID-19 vaccine. The data were produced by immunoSEQ multiplex PCR, yet TCRdb's version contains in-frame clones alone and is incomplete. The data contain about 35,000 clones, approximately 86% of them singletons. The sample consisted of peripheral blood, taken on day 0 of AZD1222 vaccination. The receptors here all came from an adult in good health.

A few counts support this clone. The V and J genes are TRBV28 and TRBJ1-4, with D tentatively TRBD1 (5 bases). CDR1 MDHEN and CDR2 SYDVKM come from the germline V gene. The CDR3 has 17 amino acids. V was clipped by 3 bases and J by 3 bases, with 17 bases between them. CDR3 nucleotide sequence: TGTGCCAGCAGTTTGATGGTAGGGGCAGTCGCTAATGAAAAACTGTTTTTT. Translating gives CASSLMVGAVANEKLFF. The full variable domain, in which reference TRBV28 and TRBJ1-4 provide the parts outside the CDR3, is DVKVTQSSRYLVKRTGEKVFLECVQDMDHENMFWYRQDPGLGLRLIYFSYDVKMKEKGDIPEGYSVSREKKERFSLILESASTNQTSMYLCASSLMVGAVANEKLFFGSGTQLSVL.

V and J are TRBV18 and TRBJ2-3; D tentatively fits TRBD1 or TRBD2 (6 bases each). Per germline, CDR1 KGHSH and CDR2 LQKENI. Trimming removed 6 bases from V and 5 bases from J, with 18 bases in between. The CDR3 spans 15 residues. The CDR3 here is CASSQGGSRGDTQYF. As DNA, the CDR3 is TGTGCCAGCTCCCAAGGGGGGTCCCGAGGAGATACGCAGTATTTT. Supplemented by reference TRBV18 and TRBJ2-3, the full variable domain reads NAGVMQNPRHLVRRRGQEARLRCSPMKGHSHVYWYRQLPEEGLKFMVYLQKENIIDESGMPKERFSAEFPKEGPSILRIQQVVRGDSAAYFCASSQGGSRGDTQYFGPGTRLTVL.

This chain uses TRBV5-1 with TRBJ2-3; TRBD2 matches at 9 bases. The germline gives CDR1 SGHRS, CDR2 YFSETQ. V lost 2 bases and J lost 3; bases outside the gene matches: 4. The CDR3 length is 15 residues. As DNA, the CDR3 is TGCGCCAGCAGCTTCCTAGCGGGACCTACAGATACGCAGTATTTT. This codes for CASSFLAGPTDTQYF. The whole variable domain, filled in from reference TRBV5-1 and TRBJ2-3, reads KAGVTQTPRYLIKTRGQQVTLSCSPISGHRSVSWYQQTPGQGLQFLFEYFSETQRNKGNFPGRFSGRQFSNSRSEMNVSTLELGDSALYLCASSFLAGPTDTQYFGPGTRLTVL.

This chain uses TRBV18 with TRBJ2-1; 8 nucleotides agree with TRBD1. With 8 bases clipped from V and 5 bases from J, the junction kept 5 bases outside the gene matches. The length of the CDR3 is 13 residues. Germline V gene data show CDR1 as KGHSH and CDR2 as LQKENI. The CDR3 DNA follows: TGTGCCAGCACCGCACAGGGGGACAATGAGCAGTTCTTC. It codes for CASTAQGDNEQFF. The variable domain in full, completed from reference TRBV18 and TRBJ2-1, reads NAGVMQNPRHLVRRRGQEARLRCSPMKGHSHVYWYRQLPEEGLKFMVYLQKENIIDESGMPKERFSAEFPKEGPSILRIQQVVRGDSAAYFCASTAQGDNEQFFGPGTRLTVL.

This clone has only a few counts. The gene calls are TRBV11-2 and TRBJ2-7; tentative D call: TRBD2 (6 bases). Germline CDR1 SGHAT, CDR2 FQNNGV. This CDR3 contains 19 residues. Deletions cut 5 bases from V and 0 bases from J, with 26 bases between. CDR3 residues: CASSPIGRSKAGSSYEQYF. In nucleotides, the CDR3 is TGTGCCAGCAGCCCTATCGGTAGGTCGAAGGCGGGAAGCTCCTACGAGCAGTACTTC.

This clone appeared a few times. The genes are TRBV27 and TRBJ1-5, with 8 bases fitting TRBD1. Germline CDR1 and CDR2: MNHEY and SMNVEV (reference sequence). V gave up 5 bases and J gave up 6 bases; unmatched junction bases: 6. The CDR3 loop spans 14 amino acids. CDR3 sequence reads: CASSPGQGPQPQHF. Here the CDR3 DNA reads TGTGCCAGCAGTCCCGGACAGGGCCCTCAGCCCCAGCATTTT.

This chain uses TRBV7-3 with TRBJ2-7, with 8 bases lining up with TRBD1. The length of the CDR3 is 14 residues. V was pared by 2 bases and J by 6 bases, with 6 bases of the junction left unmatched. Germline V CDR1 and CDR2: SGHTA, FQGTGA. In DNA form, the CDR3 reads TGTGCCAGCAGCTTACAGGGGGCGCGGTCCGAGCAGTACTTC. This encodes CASSLQGARSEQYF.

This chain connects TRBV5-4 to TRBJ2-5; 8 positions agree with TRBD2. From germline, CDR1 is SGHNT and CDR2 YYREEE (reference sequence). This CDR3 contains 15 residues. With V trimmed by 4 bases and J by 2 bases, 7 bases remained unmatched. The CDR3 DNA sequence: TGTGCCAGCAGCAGGTCTAGCGGGCAGCAAGAGACCCAGTACTTC. Translation gives CASSRSSGQQETQYF.

The chain uses TRBV3-1 (or the pseudogene TRBV3-2) and TRBJ2-2; D might be TRBD1 or TRBD2, each matching 5 bases. In germline, CDR1 is LGHDT, CDR2 YNNKEL (reference sequence). This CDR3 comprises 14 residues. Trimming cost V 6 bases and J 3 bases, with 11 bases left between them. This CDR3 reads CASRAGTHTGELFF. In nucleotides, the CDR3 is TGTGCCAGCAGGGCCGGGACCCACACCGGGGAGCTGTTTTTT.

J is TRBJ2-2 and V is TRBV6-5, with 7 bases fitting TRBD2. The V gene's germline CDR1 is MNHEY and CDR2 SVGAGI. The CDR3 runs 15 residues. V shed 7 bases and J 3 bases; nucleotides not matched to a gene: 8. The DNA for the CDR3 is TGTGCCAGCATGGGGGGGGAGCGGGACACCGGGGAGCTGTTTTTT. Encoded protein: CASMGGERDTGELFF.

The J gene is TRBJ2-7, the V gene TRBV27, with a tentative D call TRBD2 (5 bases). CDR1 and CDR2 from the germline V gene are MNHEY and SMNVEV (reference sequence). Trimming left V 0 bases short and J 9 bases short, with 12 bases between. The CDR3 consists of 13 residues. CDR3 DNA sequence: TGTGCCAGCAGTTTATCCCCCCGCGGAGGGCAGTACTTC. Protein: CASSLSPRGGQYF.